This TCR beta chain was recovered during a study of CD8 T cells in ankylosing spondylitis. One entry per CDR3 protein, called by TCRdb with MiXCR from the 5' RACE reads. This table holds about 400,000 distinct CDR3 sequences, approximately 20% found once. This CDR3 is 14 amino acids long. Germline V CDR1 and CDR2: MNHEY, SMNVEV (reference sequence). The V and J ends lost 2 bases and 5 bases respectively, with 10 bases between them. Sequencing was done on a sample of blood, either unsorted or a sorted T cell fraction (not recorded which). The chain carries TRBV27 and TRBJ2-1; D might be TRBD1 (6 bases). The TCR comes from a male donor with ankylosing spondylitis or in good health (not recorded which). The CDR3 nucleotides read TGTGCCAGCAGTTTAAACAGGGACAACAATGAGCAGTTCTTC. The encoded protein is CASSLNRDNNEQFF.